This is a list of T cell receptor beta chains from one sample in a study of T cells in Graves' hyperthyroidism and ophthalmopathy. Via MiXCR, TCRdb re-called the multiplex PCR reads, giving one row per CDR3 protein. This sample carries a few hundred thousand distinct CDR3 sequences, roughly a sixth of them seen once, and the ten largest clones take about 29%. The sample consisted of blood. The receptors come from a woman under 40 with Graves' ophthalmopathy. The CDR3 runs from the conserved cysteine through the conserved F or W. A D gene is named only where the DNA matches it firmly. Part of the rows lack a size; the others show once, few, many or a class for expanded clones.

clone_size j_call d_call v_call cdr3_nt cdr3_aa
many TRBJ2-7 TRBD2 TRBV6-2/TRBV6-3 TGTGCCAGCAGTTACTCCGGGACTAGCGTTTCCTACGAGCAGTACTTC CASSYSGTSVSYEQYF
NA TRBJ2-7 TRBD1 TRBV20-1 TGCAGTGTCGGGACAGCTAACTACGAGCAGTACTTC CSVGTANYEQYF
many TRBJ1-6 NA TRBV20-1 TGCAGTGCGCTTTGGGGCACGGATTCACCCCTCCACTTT CSALWGTDSPLHF
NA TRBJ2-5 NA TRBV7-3 TGTGCCAGCAGCTTAACGTCTGCAGAGACCCAGTACTTC CASSLTSAETQYF
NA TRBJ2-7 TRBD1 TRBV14 TGTGCCAGCAGCCTAATTACAGGGGGTAAAATCTACGAGCAGTACTTC CASSLITGGKIYEQYF
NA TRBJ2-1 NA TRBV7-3 TGTGCCAGCAGCCCCGGCGGAGGTCGGGGCAATGAGCAGTTCTTC CASSPGGGRGNEQFF
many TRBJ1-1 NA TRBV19 TGTGCCAGTACCAGGGACCGGACTATGAACACTGAAGCTTTCTTT CASTRDRTMNTEAFF
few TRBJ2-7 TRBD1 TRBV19 TGTGCCAGCCGGACAGGGACCGACTCGGGGGAGCAGTACTTC CASRTGTDSGEQYF
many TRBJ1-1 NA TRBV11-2 TGTGCCAGCAGCTTAGGGGCAGGTAGGCCTGAAGCTTTCTTT CASSLGAGRPEAFF
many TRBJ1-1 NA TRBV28 TGTGCCAGCAGTCCCTTGGGGGTGAACTCTGAAGCTTTCTTT CASSPLGVNSEAFF
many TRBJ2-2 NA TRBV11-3 TGTGCCAGCAGCTTAGAGTTCTATCTTGAACAGGACACCGGGGAGCTGTTTTTT CASSLEFYLEQDTGELFF
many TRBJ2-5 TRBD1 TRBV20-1 TGCAGTGCAGAACAGGGGGCTAGAGAGACCCAGTACTTC CSAEQGARETQYF
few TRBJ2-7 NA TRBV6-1 TGTGCCAGCAGCCAGGGGGGGGGGCGCGACGAGCAGTACTTC CASSQGGGRDEQYF
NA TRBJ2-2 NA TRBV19 TGTGCCAGTAGTATACCGGGACTCCTAAGTCAGGGGGAGCTGTTTTTT CASSIPGLLSQGELFF
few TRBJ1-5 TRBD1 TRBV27 TGTGCCAGCAGTTTCAGGGGGGCTCAGCCCCAGCATTTT CASSFRGAQPQHF
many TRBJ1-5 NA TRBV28 TGTGCCAGCAGTTTGGGGGGGCATTTCAATCAGCCCCAGCATTTT CASSLGGHFNQPQHF
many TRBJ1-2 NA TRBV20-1 TGCAGTGCTAGAGCCGGGGGAGGGAATGGCTACACCTTC CSARAGGGNGYTF
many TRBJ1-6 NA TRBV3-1 TGTGCCAGCAGCCCACAGGGAGGGAATAATTCACCCCTCCACTTT CASSPQGGNNSPLHF
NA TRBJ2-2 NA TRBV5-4 TGTGCCAGCAGCTCTGCTCACCTCGGCGCCGGGGAGCTGTTTTTT CASSSAHLGAGELFF
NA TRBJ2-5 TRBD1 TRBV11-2 TGTGCCAGCAGCTTCTCCGGGACAGGGGGCGGAAACTTC CASSFSGTGGGNF
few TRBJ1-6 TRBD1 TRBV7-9 TGTGCCAGCGGACCCGGGACAGGGGGTTCACCCCTCCACTTT CASGPGTGGSPLHF
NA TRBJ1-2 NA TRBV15 TGTGCCACCAGCAGAGATAATGGGATACGCGGCTACACCTTC CATSRDNGIRGYTF
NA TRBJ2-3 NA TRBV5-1 TGCGCCAGCAGCTTGGGTTCGGGGACCGCTGGGTCGCAGTATTTT CASSLGSGTAGSQYF
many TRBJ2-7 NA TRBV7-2 TGTGCCAGCAGCTTATGGGCCGAGCAGTACTTC CASSLWAEQYF
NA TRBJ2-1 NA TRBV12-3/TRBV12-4 TGTGCCAGCAGTCGGGGCCGAGTAGTCGCAGAAAGCTACAATGAGCAGTTCTTC CASSRGRVVAESYNEQFF
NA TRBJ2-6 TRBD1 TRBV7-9 TGTGCCAGCAGACCGGACAGGGGGCCCGTCTCTGGGGCCAACGTCCTGACTTTC CASRPDRGPVSGANVLTF
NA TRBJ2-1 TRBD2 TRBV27 TGTGCCAGCAGTTTATGGGCTAGCGGGTCCTACCCCAATGAGCAGTTCTTC CASSLWASGSYPNEQFF
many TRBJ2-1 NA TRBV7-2 TGTGCCAGCAGCCCTACCGGGGATTCCTACAATGAGCAGTTCTTC CASSPTGDSYNEQFF
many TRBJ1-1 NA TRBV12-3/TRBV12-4 TGTGCCAGCATCTCGAGAGGGGACACCTTGAACACTGAAGCTTTCTTT CASISRGDTLNTEAFF
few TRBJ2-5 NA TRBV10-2 TGCGCCAGCAGTGAGTCGGGACCTCAAGAGACCCAGTACTTC CASSESGPQETQYF
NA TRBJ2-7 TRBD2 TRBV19 TGTGCCAGTAGTACCCGGGATAGCGGGAGTTTCTACGAGCAGTACTTC CASSTRDSGSFYEQYF
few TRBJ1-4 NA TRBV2 TGTGCCAGCAGTGAAGAAAGGGCACCTAATGAAAAACTGTTTTTT CASSEERAPNEKLFF